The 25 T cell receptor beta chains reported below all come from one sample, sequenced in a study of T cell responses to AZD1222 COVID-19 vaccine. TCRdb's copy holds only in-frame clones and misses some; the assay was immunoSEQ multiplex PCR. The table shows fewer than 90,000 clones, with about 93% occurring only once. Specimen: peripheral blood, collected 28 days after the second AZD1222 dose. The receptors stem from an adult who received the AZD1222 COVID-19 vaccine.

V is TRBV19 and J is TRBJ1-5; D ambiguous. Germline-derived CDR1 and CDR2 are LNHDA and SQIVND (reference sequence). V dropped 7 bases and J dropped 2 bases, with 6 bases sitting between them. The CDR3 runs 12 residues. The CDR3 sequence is CASKVGNQPQHF. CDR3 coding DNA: TGTGCCAGTAAGGTTGGCAATCAGCCCCAGCATTTT.

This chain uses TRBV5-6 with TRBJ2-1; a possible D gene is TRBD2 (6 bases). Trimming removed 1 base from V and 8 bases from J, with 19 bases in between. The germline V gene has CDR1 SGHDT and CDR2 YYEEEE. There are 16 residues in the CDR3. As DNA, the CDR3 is TGTGCCAGCAGCTTGCTCTCGGGAGTGGGTATCGATGAGCAGTTCTTC. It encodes CASSLLSGVGIDEQFF.

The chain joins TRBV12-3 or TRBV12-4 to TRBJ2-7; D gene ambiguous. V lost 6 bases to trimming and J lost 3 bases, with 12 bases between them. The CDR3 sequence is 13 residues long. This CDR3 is CASSPPNGYEQYF. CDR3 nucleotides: TGTGCCAGCAGCCCTCCCAACGGCTACGAGCAGTACTTC.

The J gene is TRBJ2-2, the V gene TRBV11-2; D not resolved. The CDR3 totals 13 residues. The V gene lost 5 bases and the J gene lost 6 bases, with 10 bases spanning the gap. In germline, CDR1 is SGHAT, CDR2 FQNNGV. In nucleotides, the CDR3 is TGTGCCAGCAGCGTTGACCCCGCCGGGGAGCTGTTTTTT. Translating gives CASSVDPAGELFF.

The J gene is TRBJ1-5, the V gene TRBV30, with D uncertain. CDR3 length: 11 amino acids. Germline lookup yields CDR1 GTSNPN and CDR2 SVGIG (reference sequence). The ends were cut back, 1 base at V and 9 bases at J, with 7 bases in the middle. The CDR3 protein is CAWSALGPQHF. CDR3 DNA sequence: TGTGCCTGGAGTGCCCTAGGGCCCCAGCATTTT.

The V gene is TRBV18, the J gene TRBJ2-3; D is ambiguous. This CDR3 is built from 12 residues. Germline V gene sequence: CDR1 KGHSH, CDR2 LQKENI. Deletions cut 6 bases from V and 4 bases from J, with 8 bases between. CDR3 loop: CASSPGPDTQYF. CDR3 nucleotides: TGTGCCAGCTCCCCCGGCCCAGATACGCAGTATTTT. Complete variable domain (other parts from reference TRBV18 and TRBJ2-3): NAGVMQNPRHLVRRRGQEARLRCSPMKGHSHVYWYRQLPEEGLKFMVYLQKENIIDESGMPKERFSAEFPKEGPSILRIQQVVRGDSAAYFCASSPGPDTQYFGPGTRLTVL.

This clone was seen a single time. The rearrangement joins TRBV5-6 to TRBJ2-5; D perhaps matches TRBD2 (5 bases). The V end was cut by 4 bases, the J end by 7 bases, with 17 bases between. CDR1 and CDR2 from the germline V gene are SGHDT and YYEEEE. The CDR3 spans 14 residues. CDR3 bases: TGTGCCAGCAGCCCCCTGGGCGGACGGGGGACCCAGTACTTC. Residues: CASSPLGGRGTQYF. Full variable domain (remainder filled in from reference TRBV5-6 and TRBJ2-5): DAGVTQSPTHLIKTRGQQVTLRCSPKSGHDTVSWYQQALGQGPQFIFQYYEEEERQRGNFPDRFSGHQFPNYSSELNVNALLLGDSALYLCASSPLGGRGTQYFGPGTRLLVL.

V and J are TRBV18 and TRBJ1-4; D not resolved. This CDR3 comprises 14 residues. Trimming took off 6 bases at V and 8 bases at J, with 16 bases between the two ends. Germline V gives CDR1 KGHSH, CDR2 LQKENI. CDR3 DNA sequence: TGTGCCAGCTCCACAAGTCCGGGTTACGAAAAACTGTTTTTT. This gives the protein CASSTSPGYEKLFF.

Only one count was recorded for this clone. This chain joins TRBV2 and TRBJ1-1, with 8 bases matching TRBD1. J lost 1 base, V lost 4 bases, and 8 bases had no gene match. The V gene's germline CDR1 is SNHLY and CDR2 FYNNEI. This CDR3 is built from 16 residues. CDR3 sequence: CASSVGQGASNTEAFF. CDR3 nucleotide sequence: TGTGCCAGCAGTGTAGGGCAGGGGGCATCGAACACTGAAGCTTTCTTT.

The CDR3 region has the DNA TGTGCCATCAGTGAGTACGGCGGAAACTATGGCTACACCTTC. This gives the protein CAISEYGGNYGYTF. The rearrangement uses TRBV10-3 and TRBJ1-2; D uncertain. The germline CDR1 and CDR2 sequences are ENHRY and SYGVKD. This CDR3 has 14 residues. V lost 1 base to trimming and J lost 2 bases, with 8 bases between them.

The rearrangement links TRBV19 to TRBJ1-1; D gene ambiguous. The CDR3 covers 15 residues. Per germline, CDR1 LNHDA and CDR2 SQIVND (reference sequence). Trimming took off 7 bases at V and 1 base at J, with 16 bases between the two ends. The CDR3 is CASKSRSEGNTEAFF. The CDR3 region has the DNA TGTGCCAGTAAGAGTAGGAGTGAGGGGAACACTGAAGCTTTCTTT.

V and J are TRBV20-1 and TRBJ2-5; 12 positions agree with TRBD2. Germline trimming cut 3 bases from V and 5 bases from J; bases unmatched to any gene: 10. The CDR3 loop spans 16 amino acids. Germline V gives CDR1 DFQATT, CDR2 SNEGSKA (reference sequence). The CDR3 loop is CSASWASGRARETQYF. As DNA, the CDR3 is TGCAGTGCTAGTTGGGCTAGCGGGAGGGCTCGGGAGACCCAGTACTTC.

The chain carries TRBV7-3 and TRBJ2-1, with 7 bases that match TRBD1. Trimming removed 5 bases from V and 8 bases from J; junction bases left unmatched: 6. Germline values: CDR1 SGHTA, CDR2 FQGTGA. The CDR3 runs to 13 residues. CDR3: CASSVTGSDEQFF. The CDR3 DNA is TGTGCCAGCAGCGTGACAGGGAGTGATGAGCAGTTCTTC.

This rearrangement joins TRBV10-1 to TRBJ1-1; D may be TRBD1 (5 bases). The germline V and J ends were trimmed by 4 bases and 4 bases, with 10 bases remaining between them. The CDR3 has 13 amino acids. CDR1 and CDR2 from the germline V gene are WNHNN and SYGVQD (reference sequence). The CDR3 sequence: CASSGQGSTEAFF. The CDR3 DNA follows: TGCGCCAGCAGTGGTCAGGGATCCACTGAAGCTTTCTTT.

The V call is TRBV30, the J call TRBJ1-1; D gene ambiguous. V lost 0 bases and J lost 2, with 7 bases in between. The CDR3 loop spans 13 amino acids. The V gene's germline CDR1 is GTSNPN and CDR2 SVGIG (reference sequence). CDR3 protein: CAWSVRGNTEAFF. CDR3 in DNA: TGTGCCTGGAGTGTACGGGGTAACACTGAAGCTTTCTTT.

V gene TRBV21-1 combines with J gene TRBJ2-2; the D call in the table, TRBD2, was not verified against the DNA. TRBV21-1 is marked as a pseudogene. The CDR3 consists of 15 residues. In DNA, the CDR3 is TGTGCCAGCAGCAAATCCCTATCCAGCGCCGGGGAGCTGTTTTTT. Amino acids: CASSKSLSSAGELFF.

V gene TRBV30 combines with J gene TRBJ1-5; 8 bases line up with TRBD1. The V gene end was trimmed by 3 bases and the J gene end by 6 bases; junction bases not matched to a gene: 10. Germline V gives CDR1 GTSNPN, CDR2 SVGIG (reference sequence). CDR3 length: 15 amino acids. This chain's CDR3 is CAWSRTGFFGQPQHF. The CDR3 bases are TGTGCCTGGAGCCGGACAGGGTTTTTTGGTCAGCCCCAGCATTTT.

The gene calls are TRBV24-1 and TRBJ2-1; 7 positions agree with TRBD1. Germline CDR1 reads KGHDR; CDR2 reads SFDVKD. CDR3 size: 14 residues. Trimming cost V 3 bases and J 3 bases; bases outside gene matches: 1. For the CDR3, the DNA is TGTGCCACCAGTGATCACAGGGGCTACAATGAGCAGTTCTTC. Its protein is CATSDHRGYNEQFF.

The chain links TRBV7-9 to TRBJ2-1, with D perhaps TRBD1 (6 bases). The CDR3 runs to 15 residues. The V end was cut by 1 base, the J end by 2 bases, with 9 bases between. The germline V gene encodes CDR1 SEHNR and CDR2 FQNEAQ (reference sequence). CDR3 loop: CASSLGDTAYNEQFF. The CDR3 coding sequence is TGTGCCAGCAGCTTAGGGGACACCGCCTACAATGAGCAGTTCTTC.

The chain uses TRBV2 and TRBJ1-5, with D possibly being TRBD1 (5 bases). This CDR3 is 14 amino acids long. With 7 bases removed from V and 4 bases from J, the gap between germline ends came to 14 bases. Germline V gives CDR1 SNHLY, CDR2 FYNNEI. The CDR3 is CASTTGTLNQPQHF. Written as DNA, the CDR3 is TGTGCCAGCACCACCGGGACTTTGAATCAGCCCCAGCATTTT.

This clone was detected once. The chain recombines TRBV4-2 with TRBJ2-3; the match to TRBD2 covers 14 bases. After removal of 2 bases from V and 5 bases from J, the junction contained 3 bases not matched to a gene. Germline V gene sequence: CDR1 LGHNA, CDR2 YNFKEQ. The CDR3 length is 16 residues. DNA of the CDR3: TGTGCCAGCAGCCAATCTGGACTAGCGGGAGGAGATACGCAGTATTTT. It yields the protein CASSQSGLAGGDTQYF.

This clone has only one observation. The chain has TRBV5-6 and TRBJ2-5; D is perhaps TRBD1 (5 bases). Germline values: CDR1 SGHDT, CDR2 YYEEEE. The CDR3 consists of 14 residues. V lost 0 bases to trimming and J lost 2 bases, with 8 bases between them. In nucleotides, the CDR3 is TGTGCCAGCAGCTTGGGGGGCGGACAAGAGACCCAGTACTTC. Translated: CASSLGGGQETQYF.

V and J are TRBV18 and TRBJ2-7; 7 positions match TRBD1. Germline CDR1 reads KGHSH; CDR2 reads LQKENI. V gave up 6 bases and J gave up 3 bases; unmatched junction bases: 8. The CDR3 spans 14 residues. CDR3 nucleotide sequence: TGTGCCAGCTCTCTCGGACAGGCTTTCTACGAGCAGTACTTC. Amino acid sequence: CASSLGQAFYEQYF.

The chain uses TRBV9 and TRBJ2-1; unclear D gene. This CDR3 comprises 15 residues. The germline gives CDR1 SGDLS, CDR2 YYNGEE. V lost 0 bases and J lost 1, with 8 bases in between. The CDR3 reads CASSVEGDSYNEQFF. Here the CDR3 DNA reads TGTGCCAGCAGCGTAGAAGGTGATTCCTACAATGAGCAGTTCTTC.

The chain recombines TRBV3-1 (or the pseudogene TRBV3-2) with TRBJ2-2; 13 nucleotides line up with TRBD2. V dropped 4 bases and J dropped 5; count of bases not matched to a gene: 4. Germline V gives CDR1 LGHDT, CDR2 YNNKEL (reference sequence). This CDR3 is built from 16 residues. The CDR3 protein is CASSLTSGGATGELFF. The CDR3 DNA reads TGTGCCAGCAGCCTAACTAGCGGGGGGGCGACCGGGGAGCTGTTTTTT.